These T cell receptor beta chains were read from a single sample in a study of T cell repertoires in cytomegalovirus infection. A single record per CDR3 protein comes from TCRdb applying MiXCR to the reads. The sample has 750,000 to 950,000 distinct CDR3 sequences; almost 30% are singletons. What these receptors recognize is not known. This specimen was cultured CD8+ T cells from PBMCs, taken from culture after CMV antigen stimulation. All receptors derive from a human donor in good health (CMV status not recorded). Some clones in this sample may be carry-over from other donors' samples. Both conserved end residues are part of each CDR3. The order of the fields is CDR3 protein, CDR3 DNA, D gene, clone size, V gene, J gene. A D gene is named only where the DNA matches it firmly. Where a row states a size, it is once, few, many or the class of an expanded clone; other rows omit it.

cdr3_aa: CASSTRGPNEQFF; cdr3_nt: TGTGCCAGCAGTACCCGGGGCCCCAATGAGCAGTTCTTC; d_call: NA; clone_size: few; v_call: TRBV6-5; j_call: TRBJ2-1
cdr3_aa: CASSKGDPKHNEQFF; cdr3_nt: TGTGCCAGCAGTAAAGGGGACCCGAAACACAATGAGCAGTTCTTC; d_call: NA; clone_size: NA; v_call: TRBV27; j_call: TRBJ2-1
cdr3_aa: CASSIGQGAFFYQETQYF; cdr3_nt: TGTGCCAGCAGTATAGGACAGGGCGCGTTCTTTTACCAAGAGACCCAGTACTTC; d_call: TRBD1; clone_size: few; v_call: TRBV2; j_call: TRBJ2-5
cdr3_aa: CASSSFEPGLAGRTWPTDTQYF; cdr3_nt: TGTGCCAGCAGTTCCTTCGAACCGGGACTAGCGGGGAGGACATGGCCCACAGATACGCAGTATTTT; d_call: TRBD2; clone_size: few; v_call: TRBV12-3/TRBV12-4; j_call: TRBJ2-3
cdr3_aa: CASSLVDWAYEQYF; cdr3_nt: TGTGCCAGCAGCTTAGTCGATTGGGCCTACGAGCAGTACTTC; d_call: NA; clone_size: NA; v_call: TRBV7-9; j_call: TRBJ2-7
cdr3_aa: CASSAPAPYNEQFF; cdr3_nt: TGTGCCAGCAGCGCGCCCGCCCCCTACAATGAGCAGTTCTTC; d_call: NA; clone_size: few; v_call: TRBV7-2; j_call: TRBJ2-1
cdr3_aa: CASSSGPLYGYTF; cdr3_nt: TGTGCCAGCAGCTCAGGACCGCTCTATGGCTACACCTTC; d_call: NA; clone_size: NA; v_call: TRBV27; j_call: TRBJ1-2
cdr3_aa: CASSFGGIQETQYF; cdr3_nt: TGTGCCAGCAGCTTCGGGGGGATACAAGAGACCCAGTACTTC; d_call: TRBD2; clone_size: NA; v_call: TRBV11-2; j_call: TRBJ2-5
cdr3_aa: CASSDSDSGAGELFF; cdr3_nt: TGTGCCAGCAGCGACTCGGACAGCGGGGCCGGGGAGCTGTTTTTT; d_call: NA; clone_size: NA; v_call: TRBV5-4; j_call: TRBJ2-2
cdr3_aa: CASSTDRGDLETQYF; cdr3_nt: TGTGCCAGCAGCACGGACAGGGGGGATTTGGAGACCCAGTACTTC; d_call: TRBD1; clone_size: NA; v_call: TRBV7-8; j_call: TRBJ2-5
cdr3_aa: CASSDTGMGGTGELFF; cdr3_nt: TGTGCCAGCAGTGATACAGGGATGGGGGGCACCGGGGAGCTGTTTTTT; d_call: NA; clone_size: NA; v_call: TRBV25-1; j_call: TRBJ2-2
cdr3_aa: CASSLGWGGPETQYF; cdr3_nt: TGTGCCAGCAGCTTAGGATGGGGGGGCCCAGAGACCCAGTACTTC; d_call: NA; clone_size: few; v_call: TRBV7-3; j_call: TRBJ2-5
cdr3_aa: CASSQGSGTSGGFGETQYF; cdr3_nt: TGCGCCAGCAGCCAAGGCTCGGGGACTAGCGGGGGGTTTGGGGAGACCCAGTACTTC; d_call: TRBD2; clone_size: NA; v_call: TRBV4-1; j_call: TRBJ2-5
cdr3_aa: CASRDREKLFF; cdr3_nt: TGTGCCAGCCGGGACAGAGAAAAACTGTTTTTT; d_call: TRBD1; clone_size: NA; v_call: TRBV18; j_call: TRBJ1-4
cdr3_aa: CASSLPGGNTGSISYNEQFF; cdr3_nt: TGCGCCAGCAGCTTGCCAGGGGGGAACACCGGGAGCATATCCTACAATGAGCAGTTCTTC; d_call: NA; clone_size: NA; v_call: TRBV5-1; j_call: TRBJ2-1
cdr3_aa: CAGLTGEELFF; cdr3_nt: TGTGCCGGGCTGACAGGGGAAGAACTGTTTTTT; d_call: TRBD1; clone_size: NA; v_call: TRBV7-9; j_call: TRBJ1-4
cdr3_aa: CAIRGGTGMEDEQFF; cdr3_nt: TGTGCCATCAGAGGGGGGACAGGGATGGAAGATGAGCAGTTCTTC; d_call: TRBD1; clone_size: NA; v_call: TRBV10-3; j_call: TRBJ2-1
cdr3_aa: CASSQVEGAYTEAFF; cdr3_nt: TGCGCCAGCAGCCAAGTGGAGGGGGCTTACACTGAAGCTTTCTTT; d_call: TRBD1; clone_size: few; v_call: TRBV4-1; j_call: TRBJ1-1
cdr3_aa: CASSSPGNRQIYEQYF; cdr3_nt: TGTGCCAGCAGTTCCCCGGGGAACAGGCAGATTTACGAGCAGTACTTC; d_call: NA; clone_size: few; v_call: TRBV12-3/TRBV12-4; j_call: TRBJ2-7
cdr3_aa: CASSLGVANYGYTF; cdr3_nt: TGTGCCAGCAGCTTAGGGGTGGCAAACTATGGCTACACCTTC; d_call: NA; clone_size: many; v_call: TRBV7-9; j_call: TRBJ1-2
cdr3_aa: CASLKTGTNTGELFF; cdr3_nt: TGTGCCAGCCTAAAGACAGGGACGAACACCGGGGAGCTGTTTTTT; d_call: TRBD1; clone_size: NA; v_call: TRBV28; j_call: TRBJ2-2
cdr3_aa: CASTPNRGRGNTIYF; cdr3_nt: TGTGCCAGCACTCCCAACAGGGGAAGAGGAAACACCATATATTTT; d_call: TRBD1; clone_size: NA; v_call: TRBV12-3/TRBV12-4; j_call: TRBJ1-3
cdr3_aa: CASEGEVSYEQYF; cdr3_nt: TGTGCCAGCGAGGGGGAAGTCTCCTACGAGCAGTACTTC; d_call: NA; clone_size: many; v_call: TRBV7-8; j_call: TRBJ2-7
cdr3_aa: CASSLRRGEAFF; cdr3_nt: TGTGCCAGCAGTTTACGCAGGGGGGAAGCTTTCTTT; d_call: TRBD1; clone_size: NA; v_call: TRBV12-3/TRBV12-4; j_call: TRBJ1-1
cdr3_aa: CASSPAGPLGTQYF; cdr3_nt: TGTGCCAGCAGTCCAGCGGGACCTTTGGGGACCCAGTACTTC; d_call: TRBD2; clone_size: NA; v_call: TRBV12-3/TRBV12-4; j_call: TRBJ2-5
cdr3_aa: CASSPFRGAYNEQFF; cdr3_nt: TGTGCCAGCAGCCCCTTTCGGGGTGCCTACAATGAGCAGTTCTTC; d_call: NA; clone_size: NA; v_call: TRBV14; j_call: TRBJ2-1
cdr3_aa: CASSPWKGRTEAFF; cdr3_nt: TGTGCCAGCAGCCCCTGGAAGGGGAGAACTGAAGCTTTCTTT; d_call: NA; clone_size: NA; v_call: TRBV7-9; j_call: TRBJ1-1
cdr3_aa: CASSSGHDTDTQYF; cdr3_nt: TGTGCCAGCAGCTCGGGACACGACACAGATACGCAGTATTTT; d_call: NA; clone_size: NA; v_call: TRBV7-4; j_call: TRBJ2-3
cdr3_aa: CASSLWATRAGDAGGNEQFF; cdr3_nt: TGTGCCAGCAGTTTGTGGGCTACTAGGGCGGGGGACGCCGGTGGCAATGAGCAGTTCTTC; d_call: TRBD2; clone_size: NA; v_call: TRBV28; j_call: TRBJ2-1
cdr3_aa: CASSQDLSVAAEAFF; cdr3_nt: TGCGCCAGCAGCCAAGATCTAAGTGTGGCAGCTGAAGCTTTCTTT; d_call: NA; clone_size: few; v_call: TRBV4-1; j_call: TRBJ1-1
cdr3_aa: CASSQGVAGANTEAFF; cdr3_nt: TGCGCCAGCAGCCAAGGAGTTGCAGGGGCGAACACTGAAGCTTTCTTT; d_call: NA; clone_size: NA; v_call: TRBV4-1; j_call: TRBJ1-1
cdr3_aa: CASTPEGDQPQHF; cdr3_nt: TGTGCCAGCACCCCAGAAGGAGATCAGCCCCAGCATTTT; d_call: NA; clone_size: NA; v_call: TRBV7-8; j_call: TRBJ1-5
cdr3_aa: CASRAGQGEVRPEAFF; cdr3_nt: TGTGCCAGCAGAGCGGGACAGGGCGAAGTTCGCCCTGAAGCTTTCTTT; d_call: TRBD1; clone_size: once; v_call: TRBV2; j_call: TRBJ1-1
cdr3_aa: CASSARQGRDTEAFF; cdr3_nt: TGTGCCAGTAGTGCCCGACAGGGGCGGGACACTGAAGCTTTCTTT; d_call: TRBD1; clone_size: NA; v_call: TRBV19; j_call: TRBJ1-1
cdr3_aa: CASSYGDYNEQYF; cdr3_nt: TGTGCCAGCAGTTACGGGGACTACAACGAGCAGTACTTC; d_call: TRBD2; clone_size: NA; v_call: TRBV27; j_call: TRBJ2-7
cdr3_aa: CASSYRSGEAPRDTQYF; cdr3_nt: TGTGCCAGCAGTTACAGGTCGGGGGAAGCCCCGCGGGATACGCAGTATTTT; d_call: NA; clone_size: many; v_call: TRBV6-2/TRBV6-3; j_call: TRBJ2-3
cdr3_aa: CASSHGLTADSPLHF; cdr3_nt: TGTGCCAGCAGCCATGGCCTCACGGCGGATTCACCCCTCCACTTT; d_call: NA; clone_size: NA; v_call: TRBV5-5; j_call: TRBJ1-6
cdr3_aa: CASSEIPPGAPTKSGELFF; cdr3_nt: TGTGCCAGCAGTGAAATCCCCCCCGGGGCCCCCACTAAGTCCGGGGAGCTGTTTTTT; d_call: NA; clone_size: NA; v_call: TRBV2; j_call: TRBJ2-2
cdr3_aa: CASSLNRGYYNEQFF; cdr3_nt: TGTGCCAGCAGTCTCAACAGGGGATACTACAATGAGCAGTTCTTC; d_call: TRBD1; clone_size: NA; v_call: TRBV27; j_call: TRBJ2-1
cdr3_aa: CASSQAGAVTGELFF; cdr3_nt: TGTGCCAGCAGCCAAGCGGGGGCTGTTACCGGGGAGCTGTTTTTT; d_call: TRBD2; clone_size: NA; v_call: TRBV12-3/TRBV12-4; j_call: TRBJ2-2
cdr3_aa: CASSLPQGPRDTQYF; cdr3_nt: TGTGCCAGCAGCTTACCCCAGGGCCCGCGAGATACGCAGTATTTT; d_call: NA; clone_size: few; v_call: TRBV7-9; j_call: TRBJ2-3
cdr3_aa: CASSSRTNNEQFF; cdr3_nt: TGTGCCAGCAGCTCACGAACCAACAATGAGCAGTTCTTC; d_call: NA; clone_size: few; v_call: TRBV11-2; j_call: TRBJ2-1
cdr3_aa: CASSYLGQSGTGELFF; cdr3_nt: TGTGCCAGCAGTTACCTTGGACAAAGCGGGACCGGGGAGCTGTTTTTT; d_call: NA; clone_size: few; v_call: TRBV6-5; j_call: TRBJ2-2
cdr3_aa: CASSLALVGELFF; cdr3_nt: TGTGCCAGCAGCTTGGCCTTAGTCGGGGAGCTGTTTTTT; d_call: NA; clone_size: few; v_call: TRBV5-4; j_call: TRBJ2-2
cdr3_aa: CASSFGGHPAYEQYF; cdr3_nt: TGTGCCAGCAGTTTTGGAGGACATCCAGCCTACGAGCAGTACTTC; d_call: NA; clone_size: few; v_call: TRBV12-3/TRBV12-4; j_call: TRBJ2-7
cdr3_aa: CASSLSLNPRGYEQYF; cdr3_nt: TGTGCCAGCAGCTTATCTTTAAACCCCAGGGGCTACGAGCAGTACTTC; d_call: NA; clone_size: few; v_call: TRBV7-9; j_call: TRBJ2-7
cdr3_aa: CASTNRVPIQNEQFF; cdr3_nt: TGTGCCAGCACCAACAGGGTTCCTATACAGAATGAGCAGTTCTTC; d_call: NA; clone_size: few; v_call: TRBV2; j_call: TRBJ2-1